This T cell receptor (beta chain) was retrieved from a study of PD-L1 blockade in urothelial cancer. Study as a whole: The analyses of blood took place 3 weeks (second dose) and 6 weeks after treatment start. Among blood samples, the median T cell count was around 140,000.

Templates that were synthetic TCR analogs were spiked into each PCR. Repertoires were generated with immunoSEQ multiplex PCR, while TCRdb's copy carries only in-frame clones and drops some. This sample has around 50,000 clones, with roughly 84% found just once. Time point defined: peripheral blood 6 weeks after treatment start. Germline CDR1 and CDR2: SGHKS and YYEKEE (reference sequence). The CDR3 runs 14 residues. Trimming shortened V by 2 bases and J by 4 bases, and 9 bases separated the two germline ends. The chain combines TRBV5-5 with TRBJ2-2; D is perhaps TRBD1 (5 bases). Here the sequenced sample was PBMCs, taken around atezolizumab (anti-PD-L1) treatment. The source of this sequence is a man aged 50 or older with urothelial cancer. The CDR3 sequence is CASSLPGLTGELFF. In nucleotides, the CDR3 is TGTGCCAGCAGCTTACCAGGGCTCACCGGGGAGCTGTTTTTT.